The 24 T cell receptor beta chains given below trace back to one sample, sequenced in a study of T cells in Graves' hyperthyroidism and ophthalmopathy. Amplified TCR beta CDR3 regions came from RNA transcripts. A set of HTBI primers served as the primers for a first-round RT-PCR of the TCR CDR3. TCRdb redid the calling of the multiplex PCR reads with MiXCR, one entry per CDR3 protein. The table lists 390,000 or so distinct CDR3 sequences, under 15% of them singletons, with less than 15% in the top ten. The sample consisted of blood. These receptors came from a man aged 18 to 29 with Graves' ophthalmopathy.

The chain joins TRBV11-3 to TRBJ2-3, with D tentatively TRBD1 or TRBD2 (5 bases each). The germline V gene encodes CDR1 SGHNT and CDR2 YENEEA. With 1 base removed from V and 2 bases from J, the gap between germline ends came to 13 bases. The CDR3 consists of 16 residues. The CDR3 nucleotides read TGTGCCAGCAGCTTAGTAACACTAGGGGCCACAGATACGCAGTATTTT. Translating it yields CASSLVTLGATDTQYF.

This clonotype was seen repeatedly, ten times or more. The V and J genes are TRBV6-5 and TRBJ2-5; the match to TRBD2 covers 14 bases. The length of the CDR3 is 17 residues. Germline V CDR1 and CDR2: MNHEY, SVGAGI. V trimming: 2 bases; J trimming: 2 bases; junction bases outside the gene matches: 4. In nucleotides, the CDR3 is TGTGCCAGCAGTTACCCAGGGACTAGCGGGGGTCAAGAGACCCAGTACTTC. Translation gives CASSYPGTSGGQETQYF.

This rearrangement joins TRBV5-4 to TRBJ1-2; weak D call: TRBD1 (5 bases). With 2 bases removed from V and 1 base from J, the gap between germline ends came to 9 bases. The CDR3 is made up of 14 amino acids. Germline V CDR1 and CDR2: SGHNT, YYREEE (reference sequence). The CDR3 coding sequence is TGTGCCAGCAGCTTCGGGACGCTTAACTATGGCTACACCTTC. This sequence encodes CASSFGTLNYGYTF.

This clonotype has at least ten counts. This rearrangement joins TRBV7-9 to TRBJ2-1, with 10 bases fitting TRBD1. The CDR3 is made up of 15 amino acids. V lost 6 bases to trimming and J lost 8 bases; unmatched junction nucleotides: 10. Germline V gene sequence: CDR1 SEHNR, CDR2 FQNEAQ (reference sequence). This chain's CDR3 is CASSYGQGVGYEQFF. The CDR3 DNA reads TGTGCCAGCAGTTACGGACAGGGGGTGGGTTATGAGCAGTTCTTC. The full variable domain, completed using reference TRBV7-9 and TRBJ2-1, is DTGVSQNPRHKITKRGQNVTFRCDPISEHNRLYWYRQTLGQGPEFLTYFQNEAQLEKSRLLSDRFSAERPKGSFSTLEIQRTEQGDSAMYLCASSYGQGVGYEQFFGPGTRLTVL.

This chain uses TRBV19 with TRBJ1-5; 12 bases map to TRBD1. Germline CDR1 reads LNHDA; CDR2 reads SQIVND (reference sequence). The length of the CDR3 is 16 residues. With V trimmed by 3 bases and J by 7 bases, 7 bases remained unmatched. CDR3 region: CASSMKGQGAWQPQHF. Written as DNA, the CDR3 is TGTGCCAGTAGTATGAAGGGACAGGGGGCTTGGCAGCCCCAGCATTTT.

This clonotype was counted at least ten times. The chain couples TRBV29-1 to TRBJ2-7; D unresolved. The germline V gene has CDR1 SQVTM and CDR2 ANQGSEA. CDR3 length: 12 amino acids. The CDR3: CRQAVGNYEQYF. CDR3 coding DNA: TGCAGGCAGGCAGTAGGGAACTACGAGCAGTACTTC.

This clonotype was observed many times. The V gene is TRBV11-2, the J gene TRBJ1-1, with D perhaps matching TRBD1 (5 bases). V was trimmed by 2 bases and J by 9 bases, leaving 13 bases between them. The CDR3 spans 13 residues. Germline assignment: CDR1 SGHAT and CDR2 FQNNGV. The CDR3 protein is CASSLRGGVQAFF. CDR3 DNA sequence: TGTGCCAGCAGCTTAAGAGGAGGGGTACAAGCTTTCTTT.

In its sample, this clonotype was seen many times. The CDR3 sequence is CAAAMREHYGYTF. The CDR3, as DNA: TGTGCCGCCGCCATGAGGGAACACTATGGCTACACCTTC. The chain links TRBV12-3 or TRBV12-4 to TRBJ1-2; no clear D gene. The CDR3 covers 13 residues. V lost 11 bases and J 3 bases, leaving 16 bases between the germline ends.

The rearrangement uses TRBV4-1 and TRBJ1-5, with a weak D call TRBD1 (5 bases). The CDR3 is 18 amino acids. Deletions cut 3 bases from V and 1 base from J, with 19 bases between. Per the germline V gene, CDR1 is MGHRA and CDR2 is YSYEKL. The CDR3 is CASSHPLGGSGSNQPQHF. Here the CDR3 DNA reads TGCGCCAGCAGCCACCCCCTGGGGGGGTCCGGGAGCAATCAGCCCCAGCATTTT.

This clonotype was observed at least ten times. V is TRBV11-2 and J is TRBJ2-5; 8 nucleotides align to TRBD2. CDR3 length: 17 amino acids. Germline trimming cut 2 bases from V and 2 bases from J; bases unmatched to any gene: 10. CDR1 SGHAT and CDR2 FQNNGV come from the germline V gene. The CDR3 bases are TGTGCCAGCAGCTTATTCCTGTCTAGCGGGTTACAAGAGACCCAGTACTTC. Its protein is CASSLFLSSGLQETQYF.

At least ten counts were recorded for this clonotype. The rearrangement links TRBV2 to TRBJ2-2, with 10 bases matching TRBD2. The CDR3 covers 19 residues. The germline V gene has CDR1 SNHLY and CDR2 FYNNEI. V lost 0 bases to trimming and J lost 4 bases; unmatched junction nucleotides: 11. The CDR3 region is CASSEALSGRAGGTGELFF. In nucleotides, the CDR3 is TGTGCCAGCAGTGAAGCGCTGAGCGGGAGGGCCGGTGGCACCGGGGAGCTGTTTTTT.

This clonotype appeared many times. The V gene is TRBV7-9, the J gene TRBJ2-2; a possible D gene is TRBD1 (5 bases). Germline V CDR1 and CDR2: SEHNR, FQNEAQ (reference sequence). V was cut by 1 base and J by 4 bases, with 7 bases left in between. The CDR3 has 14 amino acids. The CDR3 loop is CASSLGQSTGELFF. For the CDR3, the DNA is TGTGCCAGCAGCTTAGGACAGAGCACCGGGGAGCTGTTTTTT.

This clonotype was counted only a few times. This CDR3 is CASSVGTGGFADTQYF. In DNA form, the CDR3 reads TGTGCCAGCAGCGTAGGGACAGGGGGTTTTGCAGATACGCAGTATTTT. This chain uses TRBV9 with TRBJ2-3; 10 bases are a match to TRBD1. This CDR3 is 16 amino acids long. Germline CDR1 and CDR2: SGDLS and YYNGEE. The ends lost 0 bases at V and 4 bases at J; junction bases unmatched: 5. Filled out from reference TRBV9 and TRBJ2-3, the complete variable domain reads DSGVTQTPKHLITATGQRVTLRCSPRSGDLSVYWYQQSLDQGLQFLIQYYNGEERAKGNILERFSAQQFPDLHSELNLSSLELGDSALYFCASSVGTGGFADTQYFGPGTRLTVL.

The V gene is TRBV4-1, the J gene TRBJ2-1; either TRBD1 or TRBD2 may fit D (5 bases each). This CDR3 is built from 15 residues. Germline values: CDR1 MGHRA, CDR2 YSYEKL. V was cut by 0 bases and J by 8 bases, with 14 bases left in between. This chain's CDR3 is CASSQDGRERYEQFF. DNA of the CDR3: TGCGCCAGCAGCCAAGATGGCAGGGAGAGGTATGAGCAGTTCTTC.

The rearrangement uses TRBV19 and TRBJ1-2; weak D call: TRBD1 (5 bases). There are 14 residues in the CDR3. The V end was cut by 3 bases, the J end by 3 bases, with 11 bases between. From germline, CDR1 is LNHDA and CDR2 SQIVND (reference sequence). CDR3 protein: CASSIMDIDYGYTF. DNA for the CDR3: TGTGCCAGTAGTATTATGGACATCGACTATGGCTACACCTTC.

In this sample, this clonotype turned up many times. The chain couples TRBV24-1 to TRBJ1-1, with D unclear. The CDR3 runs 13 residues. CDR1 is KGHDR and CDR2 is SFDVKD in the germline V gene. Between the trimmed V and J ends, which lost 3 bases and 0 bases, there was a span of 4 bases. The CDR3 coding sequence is TGTGCCACCAGTGATCAAATGAACACTGAAGCTTTCTTT. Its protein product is CATSDQMNTEAFF.

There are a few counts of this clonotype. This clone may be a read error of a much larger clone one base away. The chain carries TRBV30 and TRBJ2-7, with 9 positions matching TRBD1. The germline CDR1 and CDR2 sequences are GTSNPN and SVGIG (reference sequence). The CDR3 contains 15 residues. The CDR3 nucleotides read TGTGCCTGGAGTGGAGGCGGGACAGGGAGGTACGAGCAGTGCTTC. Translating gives CAWSGGGTGRYEQCF. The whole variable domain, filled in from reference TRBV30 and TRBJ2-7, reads SQTIHQWPATLVQPVGSPLSLECTVEGTSNPNLYWYRQAAGRGLQLLFYSVGIGQISSEVPQNLSASRPQDRQFILSSKKLLLSDSGFYLCAWSGGGTGRYEQCFGPGTRLTVT.

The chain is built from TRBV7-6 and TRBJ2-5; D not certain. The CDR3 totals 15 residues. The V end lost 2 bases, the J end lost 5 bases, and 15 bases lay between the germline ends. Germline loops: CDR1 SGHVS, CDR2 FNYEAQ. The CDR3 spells CASSLLETIGETQYF. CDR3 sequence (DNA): TGTGCCAGCAGCTTACTAGAAACGATTGGTGAGACCCAGTACTTC.

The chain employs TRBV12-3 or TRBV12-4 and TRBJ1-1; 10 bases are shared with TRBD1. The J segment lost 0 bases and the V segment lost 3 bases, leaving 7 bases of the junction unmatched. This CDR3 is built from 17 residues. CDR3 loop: CASSFGQGGIMNTEAFF. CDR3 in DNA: TGTGCCAGCAGTTTTGGACAGGGGGGGATCATGAACACTGAAGCTTTCTTT.

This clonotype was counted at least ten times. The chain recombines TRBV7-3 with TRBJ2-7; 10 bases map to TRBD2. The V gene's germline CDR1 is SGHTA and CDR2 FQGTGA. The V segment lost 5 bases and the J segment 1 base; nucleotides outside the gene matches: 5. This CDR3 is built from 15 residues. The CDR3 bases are TGTGCCAGCAGCCCACAAGCGGGGGGGTCCTACGAGCAGTACTTC. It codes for CASSPQAGGSYEQYF.

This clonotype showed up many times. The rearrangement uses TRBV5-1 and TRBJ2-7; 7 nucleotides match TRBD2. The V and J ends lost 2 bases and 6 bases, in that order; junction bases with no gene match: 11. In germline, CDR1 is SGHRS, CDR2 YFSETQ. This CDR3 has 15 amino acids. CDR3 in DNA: TGCGCCAGCAGCTTATCTCGGGGGGAAATCGGCGAGCAGTACTTC. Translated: CASSLSRGEIGEQYF.

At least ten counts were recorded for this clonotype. The CDR3 loop reads CSATQGVHEQYF. CDR3 nucleotide sequence: TGCAGTGCTACTCAGGGGGTACACGAGCAGTACTTC. The chain carries TRBV20-1 and TRBJ2-7; 7 bases line up with TRBD1. The V and J ends lost 4 bases and 5 bases, in that order; junction bases with no gene match: 5. In germline, CDR1 is DFQATT, CDR2 SNEGSKA (reference sequence). The CDR3 covers 12 residues.

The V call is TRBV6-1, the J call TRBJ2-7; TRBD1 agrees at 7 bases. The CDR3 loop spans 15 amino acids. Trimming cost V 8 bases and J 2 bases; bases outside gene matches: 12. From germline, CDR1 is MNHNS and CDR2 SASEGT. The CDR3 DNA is TGTGCCAGCGCTTTCCCGGGACAGCAAGCCTACGAGCAGTACTTC. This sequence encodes CASAFPGQQAYEQYF.

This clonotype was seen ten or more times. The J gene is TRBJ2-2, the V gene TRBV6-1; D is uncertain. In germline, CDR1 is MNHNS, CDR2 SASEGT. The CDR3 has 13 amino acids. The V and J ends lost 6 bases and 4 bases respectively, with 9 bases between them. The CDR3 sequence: CASRGSATGELFF. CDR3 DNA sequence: TGTGCCAGCAGGGGCTCAGCCACCGGGGAGCTGTTTTTT.